This T cell receptor (beta chain) stems from a study of CD8+ T cells in alopecia areata. Sorting of CD4+ and CD8+ T cells was performed on PBMCs. To note about this clone: Antigen unknown.

Extracted RNA was reverse transcribed, and the resulting cDNA served as sequencing template. This table comes from immunoSEQ multiplex PCR, and its TCRdb copy is limited to in-frame clones, with some not included. The data hold around 150,000 clones, with approximately 65% observed a single time. Study observations and caveats: Normal skin's resident alphabeta T cells are also sequenced in scalp samples. TCRs were shared less clearly across patients than in mice, possibly for HLA-related reasons. Across lesional scalp, and particularly alopecia totalis/universalis, clonality surpassed that of normal scalp.

Trimming pared 5 bases from V and 7 bases from J, leaving 11 bases between. This CDR3 is 12 amino acids long. The germline CDR1 and CDR2 sequences are MNHNS and SASEGT. This sequence joins TRBV6-1 and TRBJ1-2, with TRBD1 as a possible D gene (6 bases). This receptor was taken from a human donor in good health. The sequencing sample was made of CD8+ T cells sorted from blood. In DNA form, the CDR3 reads TGTGCCAGCAGTTTGGGGGCGAGTGGCTACACCTTC. As protein: CASSLGASGYTF.